The following is a T cell receptor beta chain sequence with its context. This table comes from immunoSEQ multiplex PCR, and its TCRdb copy is limited to in-frame clones, with some not included. The table shows more than 85,000 clones, with roughly nine tenths occurring only once. Germline CDR1 reads MNHEY; CDR2 reads SMNVEV (reference sequence). Trimming cost V 7 bases and J 2 bases, with 14 bases left between them. The CDR3 sequence is 14 residues long. The sample comes from a study of PD-L1 blockade in urothelial cancer. Study information: Timepoints chosen for blood analysis were 3 weeks (second dose) and 6 weeks after treatment start. T cells were recovered from blood samples at a median of around 140,000.

This rearrangement joins TRBV27 to TRBJ1-2; maybe TRBD1 (6 bases). The material sequenced was PBMCs, taken around atezolizumab (anti-PD-L1) treatment. The receptor comes from a woman of 80 years or more with urothelial cancer. The CDR3 region has the DNA TGTGCCAGCACCCCGACAGGTACGAACTATGGCTACACCTTC. Its protein product is CASTPTGTNYGYTF.